This TCR beta chain emerged from a study of T cells in Graves' hyperthyroidism and ophthalmopathy. Study observations and caveats: Among thyroid clonotypes expanded above 0.001, most also appeared in blood.

TCR beta CDR3 regions were amplified from RNA. The HTBI primer set was used in a first-round RT-PCR of the TCR CDR3. TCRdb re-derived calls from the multiplex PCR reads in MiXCR, one entry per CDR3 protein. Here the sample spans 540,000 or so distinct CDR3 sequences, roughly 50% being singletons. Trimming removed 7 bases at V and 9 bases at J, with 8 bases between. The CDR3 loop spans 10 amino acids. Germline V gives CDR1 SGDLS, CDR2 YYNGEE. There are a few counts of this clonotype. As yet, its antigen is unknown. The V gene is TRBV9, the J gene TRBJ2-1; no reliable D call. The sequence derives from an adult woman with Graves' disease, either hyperthyroidism or ophthalmopathy (not recorded which). Sequencing input: peripheral blood or thyroid tissue (not recorded which). Here the CDR3 reads CASGKGEQFF. CDR3 sequence (DNA): TGTGCCAGCGGGAAGGGTGAGCAGTTCTTC.